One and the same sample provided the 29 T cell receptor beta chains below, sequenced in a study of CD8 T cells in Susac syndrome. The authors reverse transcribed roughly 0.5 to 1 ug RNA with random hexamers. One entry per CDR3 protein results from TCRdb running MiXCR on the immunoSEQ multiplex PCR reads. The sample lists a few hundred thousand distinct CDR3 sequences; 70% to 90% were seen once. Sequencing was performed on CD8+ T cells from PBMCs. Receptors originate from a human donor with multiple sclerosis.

CDR3 loop: CASSQADREYEQYF. CDR3 DNA sequence: TGCGCCAGCAGCCAGGCGGACAGGGAATACGAGCAGTACTTC. This chain uses TRBV4-1 with TRBJ2-7; 8 bases agree with TRBD1. CDR3 length equals 14 residues. Looked up from germline, CDR1 is MGHRA and CDR2 is YSYEKL. The J segment lost 4 bases and the V segment lost 3 bases, leaving 5 bases of the junction unmatched.

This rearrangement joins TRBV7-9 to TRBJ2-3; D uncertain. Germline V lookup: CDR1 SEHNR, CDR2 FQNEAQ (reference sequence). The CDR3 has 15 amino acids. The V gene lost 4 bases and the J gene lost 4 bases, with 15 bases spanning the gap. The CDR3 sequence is CASSSPRAPSDTQYF. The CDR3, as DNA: TGTGCCAGCAGCTCACCTAGGGCCCCGTCAGATACGCAGTATTTT. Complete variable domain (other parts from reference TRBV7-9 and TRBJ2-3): DTGVSQNPRHKITKRGQNVTFRCDPISEHNRLYWYRQTLGQGPEFLTYFQNEAQLEKSRLLSDRFSAERPKGSFSTLEIQRTEQGDSAMYLCASSSPRAPSDTQYFGPGTRLTVL.

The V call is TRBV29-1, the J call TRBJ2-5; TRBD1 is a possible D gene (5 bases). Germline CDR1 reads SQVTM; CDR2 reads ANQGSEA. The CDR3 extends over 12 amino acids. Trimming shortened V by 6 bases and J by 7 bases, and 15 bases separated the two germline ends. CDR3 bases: TGCAGCGTAACAGGCGATATTGGGACCCAGTACTTC. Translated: CSVTGDIGTQYF.

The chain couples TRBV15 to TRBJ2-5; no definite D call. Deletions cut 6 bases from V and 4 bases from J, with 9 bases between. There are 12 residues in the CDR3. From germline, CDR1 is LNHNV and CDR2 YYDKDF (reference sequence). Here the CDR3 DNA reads TGTGCCACCAGAGAACTGGCAGAGACCCAGTACTTC. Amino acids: CATRELAETQYF. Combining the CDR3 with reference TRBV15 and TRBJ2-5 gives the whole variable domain DAMVIQNPRYQVTQFGKPVTLSCSQTLNHNVMYWYQQKSSQAPKLLFHYYDKDFNNEADTPDNFQSRRPNTSFCFLDIRSPGLGDTAMYLCATRELAETQYFGPGTRLLVL.

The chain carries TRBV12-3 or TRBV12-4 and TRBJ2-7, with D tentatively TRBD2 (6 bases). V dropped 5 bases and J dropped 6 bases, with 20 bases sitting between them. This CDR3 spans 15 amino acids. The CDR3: CASSPGGGDRLEQYF. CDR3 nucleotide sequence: TGTGCCAGCAGTCCCGGAGGCGGGGACCGTCTCGAGCAGTACTTC.

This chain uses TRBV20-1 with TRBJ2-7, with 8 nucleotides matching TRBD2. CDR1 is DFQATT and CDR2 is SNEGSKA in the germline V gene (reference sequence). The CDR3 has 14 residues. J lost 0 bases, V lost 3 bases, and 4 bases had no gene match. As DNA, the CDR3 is TGCAGTGCTAGGGATAGCGGGGCCTCCTACGAGCAGTACTTC. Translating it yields CSARDSGASYEQYF.

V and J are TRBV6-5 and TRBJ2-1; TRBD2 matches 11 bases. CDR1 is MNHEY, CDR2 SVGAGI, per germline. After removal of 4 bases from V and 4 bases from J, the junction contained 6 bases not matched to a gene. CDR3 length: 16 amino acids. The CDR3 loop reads CASSWATSGDYNEQFF. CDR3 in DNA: TGTGCCAGCAGTTGGGCGACTAGCGGGGATTACAATGAGCAGTTCTTC.

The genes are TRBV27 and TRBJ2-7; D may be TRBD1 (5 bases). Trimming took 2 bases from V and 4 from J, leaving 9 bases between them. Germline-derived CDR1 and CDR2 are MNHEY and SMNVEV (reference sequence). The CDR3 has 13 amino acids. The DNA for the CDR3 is TGTGCCAGCAGTTTACGACAGTTTTACGAGCAGTACTTC. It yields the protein CASSLRQFYEQYF.

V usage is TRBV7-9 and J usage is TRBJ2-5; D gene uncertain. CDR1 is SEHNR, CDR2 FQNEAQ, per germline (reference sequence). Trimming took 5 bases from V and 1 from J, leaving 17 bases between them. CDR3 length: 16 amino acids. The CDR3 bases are TGTGCCAGCAGCCGTGGCGCTGCACCCCCCCAAGAGACCCAGTACTTC. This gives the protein CASSRGAAPPQETQYF. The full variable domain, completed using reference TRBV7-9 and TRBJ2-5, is DTGVSQNPRHKITKRGQNVTFRCDPISEHNRLYWYRQTLGQGPEFLTYFQNEAQLEKSRLLSDRFSAERPKGSFSTLEIQRTEQGDSAMYLCASSRGAAPPQETQYFGPGTRLLVL.

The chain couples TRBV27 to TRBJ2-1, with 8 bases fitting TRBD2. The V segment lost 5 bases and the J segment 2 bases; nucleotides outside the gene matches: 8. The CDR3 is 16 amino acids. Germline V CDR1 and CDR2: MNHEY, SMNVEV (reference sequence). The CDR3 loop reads CASSRPTSGAYNEQFF. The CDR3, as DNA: TGTGCCAGCAGTCGCCCCACTAGCGGCGCCTACAATGAGCAGTTCTTC.

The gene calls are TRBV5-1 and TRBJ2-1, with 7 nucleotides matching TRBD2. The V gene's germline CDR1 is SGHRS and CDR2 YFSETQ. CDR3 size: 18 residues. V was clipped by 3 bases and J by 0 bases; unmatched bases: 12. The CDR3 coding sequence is TGCGCCAGCAGCTCCCTTTTTACTAGCGCTATCTCCTACAATGAGCAGTTCTTC. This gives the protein CASSSLFTSAISYNEQFF.

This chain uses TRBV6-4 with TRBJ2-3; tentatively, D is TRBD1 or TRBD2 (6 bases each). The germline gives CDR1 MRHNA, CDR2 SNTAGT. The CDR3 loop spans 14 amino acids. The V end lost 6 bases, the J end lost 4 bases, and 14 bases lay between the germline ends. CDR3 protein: CASSPSEGADTQYF. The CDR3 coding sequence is TGTGCCAGCAGCCCTTCGGAGGGGGCAGATACGCAGTATTTT.

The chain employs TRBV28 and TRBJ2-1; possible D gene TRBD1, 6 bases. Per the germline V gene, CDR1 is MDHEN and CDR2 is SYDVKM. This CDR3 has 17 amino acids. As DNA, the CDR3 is TGTGCGACCAGCTTTAATACCAGGGGCCTGGTGAAGGATGAGCAGTTCTTC. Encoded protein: CATSFNTRGLVKDEQFF.

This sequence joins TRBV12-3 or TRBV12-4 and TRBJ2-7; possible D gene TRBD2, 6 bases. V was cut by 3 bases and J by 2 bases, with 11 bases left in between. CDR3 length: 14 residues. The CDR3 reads CASSFKLAPYEQYF. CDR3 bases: TGTGCCAGCAGTTTTAAACTAGCCCCCTACGAGCAGTACTTC.

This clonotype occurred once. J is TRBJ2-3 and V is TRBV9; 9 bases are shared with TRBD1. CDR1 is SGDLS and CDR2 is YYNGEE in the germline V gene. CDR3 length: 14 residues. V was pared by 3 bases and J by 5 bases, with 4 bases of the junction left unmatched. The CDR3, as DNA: TGTGCCAGCAGCGCACAGGGGGCGAGAGATACGCAGTATTTT. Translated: CASSAQGARDTQYF.

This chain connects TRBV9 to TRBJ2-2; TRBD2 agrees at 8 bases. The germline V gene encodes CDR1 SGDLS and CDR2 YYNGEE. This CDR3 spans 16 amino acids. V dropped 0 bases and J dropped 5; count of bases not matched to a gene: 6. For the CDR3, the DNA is TGTGCCAGCAGCGTAGGGCAGCGGGAGTTTACCGGGGAGCTGTTTTTT. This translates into CASSVGQREFTGELFF.

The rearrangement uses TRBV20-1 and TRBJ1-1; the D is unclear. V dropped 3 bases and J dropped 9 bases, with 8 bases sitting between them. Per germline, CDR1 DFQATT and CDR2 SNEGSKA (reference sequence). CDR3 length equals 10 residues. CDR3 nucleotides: TGCAGTGCTAGTGAGGCAAAAGCTTTCTTT. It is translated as CSASEAKAFF.

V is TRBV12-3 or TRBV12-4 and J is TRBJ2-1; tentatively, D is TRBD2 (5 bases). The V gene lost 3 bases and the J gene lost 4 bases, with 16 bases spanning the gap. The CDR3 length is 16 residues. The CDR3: CASSFSADFLYNEQFF. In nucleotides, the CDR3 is TGTGCCAGCAGTTTTTCGGCGGACTTTCTTTACAATGAGCAGTTCTTC.

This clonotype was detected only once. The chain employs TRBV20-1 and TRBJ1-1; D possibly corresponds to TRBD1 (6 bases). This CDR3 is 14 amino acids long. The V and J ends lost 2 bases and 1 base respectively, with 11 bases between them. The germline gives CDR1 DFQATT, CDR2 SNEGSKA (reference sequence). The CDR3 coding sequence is TGCAGTGCTAGACCACAGGGTGGGAACACTGAAGCTTTCTTT. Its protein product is CSARPQGGNTEAFF.

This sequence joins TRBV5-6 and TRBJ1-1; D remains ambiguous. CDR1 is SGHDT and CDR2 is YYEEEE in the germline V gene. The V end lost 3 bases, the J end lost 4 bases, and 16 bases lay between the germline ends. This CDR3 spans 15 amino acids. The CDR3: CASSSSTGWGTEAFF. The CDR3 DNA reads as TGTGCCAGCAGCTCGTCAACCGGGTGGGGCACTGAAGCTTTCTTT.

CDR3 protein: CASSLLKDRAEKLFF. Written as DNA, the CDR3 is TGTGCCAGCAGCTTGTTGAAGGACAGGGCTGAAAAACTGTTTTTT. The gene calls are TRBV7-9 and TRBJ1-4, with 8 bases aligning to TRBD1. This CDR3 contains 15 residues. CDR1 SEHNR and CDR2 FQNEAQ come from the germline V gene (reference sequence). With 3 bases clipped from V and 7 bases from J, the junction kept 7 bases outside the gene matches.

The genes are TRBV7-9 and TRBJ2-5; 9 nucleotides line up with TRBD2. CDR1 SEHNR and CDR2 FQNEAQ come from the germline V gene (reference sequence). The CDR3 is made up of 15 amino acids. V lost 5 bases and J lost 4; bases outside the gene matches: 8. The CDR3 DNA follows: TGTGCCAGCAGCCCGCTAGCGGGACCCGGAGAGACCCAGTACTTC. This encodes CASSPLAGPGETQYF.

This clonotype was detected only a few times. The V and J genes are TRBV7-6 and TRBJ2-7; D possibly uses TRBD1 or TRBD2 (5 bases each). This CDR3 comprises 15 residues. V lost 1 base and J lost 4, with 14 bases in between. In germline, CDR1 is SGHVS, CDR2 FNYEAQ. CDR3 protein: CASSLDPGRTYEQYF. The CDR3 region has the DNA TGTGCCAGCAGCTTAGATCCGGGACGGACGTACGAGCAGTACTTC.

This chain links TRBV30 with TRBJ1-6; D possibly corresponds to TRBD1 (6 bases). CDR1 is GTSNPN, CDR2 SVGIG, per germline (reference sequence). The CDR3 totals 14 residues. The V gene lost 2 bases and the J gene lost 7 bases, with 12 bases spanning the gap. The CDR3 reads CAWSSGQKNSPLHF. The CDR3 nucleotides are TGTGCCTGGAGTTCCGGACAGAAAAATTCACCCCTCCACTTT.

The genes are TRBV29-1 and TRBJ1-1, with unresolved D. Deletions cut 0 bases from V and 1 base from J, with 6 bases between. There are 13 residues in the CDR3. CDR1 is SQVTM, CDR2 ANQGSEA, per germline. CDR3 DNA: TGCAGCGTTGAAGATGGCCGGAACACTGAAGCTTTCTTT. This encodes CSVEDGRNTEAFF.

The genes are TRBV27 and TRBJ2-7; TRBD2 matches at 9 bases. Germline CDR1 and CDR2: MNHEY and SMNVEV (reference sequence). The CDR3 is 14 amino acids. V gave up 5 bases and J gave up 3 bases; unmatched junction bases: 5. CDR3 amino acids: CASSPGTSIYEQYF. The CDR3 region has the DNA TGTGCCAGCAGTCCCGGGACTAGCATCTACGAGCAGTACTTC.

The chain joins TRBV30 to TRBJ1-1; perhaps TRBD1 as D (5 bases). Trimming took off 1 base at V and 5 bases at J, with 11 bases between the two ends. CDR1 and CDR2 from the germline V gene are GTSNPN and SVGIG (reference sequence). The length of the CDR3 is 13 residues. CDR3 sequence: CAWSGQPWTEAFF. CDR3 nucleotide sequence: TGTGCCTGGAGTGGACAGCCCTGGACTGAAGCTTTCTTT.

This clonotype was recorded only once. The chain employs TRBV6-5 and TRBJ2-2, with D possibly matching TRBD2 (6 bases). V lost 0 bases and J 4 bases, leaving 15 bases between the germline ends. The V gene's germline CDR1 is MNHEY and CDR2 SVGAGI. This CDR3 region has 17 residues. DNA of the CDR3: TGTGCCAGCAGTTACTCGCATCTAGCGTCGAGCACCGGGGAGCTGTTTTTT. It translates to CASSYSHLASSTGELFF.

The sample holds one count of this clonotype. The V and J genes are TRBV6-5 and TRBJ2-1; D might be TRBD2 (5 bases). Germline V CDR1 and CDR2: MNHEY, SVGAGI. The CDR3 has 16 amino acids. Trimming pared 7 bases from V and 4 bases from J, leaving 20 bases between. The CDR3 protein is CASTLLERPDYNEQFF. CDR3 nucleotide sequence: TGTGCCAGCACCTTACTAGAGAGACCCGATTACAATGAGCAGTTCTTC.